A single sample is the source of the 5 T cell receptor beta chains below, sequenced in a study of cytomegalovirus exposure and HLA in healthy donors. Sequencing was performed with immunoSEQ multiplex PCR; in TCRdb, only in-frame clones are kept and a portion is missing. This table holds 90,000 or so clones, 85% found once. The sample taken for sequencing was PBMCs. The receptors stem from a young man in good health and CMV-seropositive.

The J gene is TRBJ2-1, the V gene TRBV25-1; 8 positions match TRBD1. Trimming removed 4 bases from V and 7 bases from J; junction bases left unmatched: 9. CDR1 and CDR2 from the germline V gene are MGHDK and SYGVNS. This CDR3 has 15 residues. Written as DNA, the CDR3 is TGTGCCAGCAGTGCCCCAGGGGGCCTGGGAAATGAGCAGTTCTTC. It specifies CASSAPGGLGNEQFF.

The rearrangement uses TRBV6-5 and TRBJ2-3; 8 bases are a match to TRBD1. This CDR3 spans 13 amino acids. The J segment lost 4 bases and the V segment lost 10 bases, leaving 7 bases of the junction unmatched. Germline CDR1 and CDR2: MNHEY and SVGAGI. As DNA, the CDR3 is TGTGCCACCCAGACAGGGGTGGCAGATACGCAGTATTTT. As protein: CATQTGVADTQYF.

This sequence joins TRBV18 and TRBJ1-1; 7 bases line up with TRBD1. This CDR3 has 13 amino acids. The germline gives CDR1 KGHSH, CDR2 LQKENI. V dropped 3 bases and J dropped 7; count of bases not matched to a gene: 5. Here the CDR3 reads CASSPTGTDEAFF. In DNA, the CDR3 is TGTGCCAGCTCACCGACAGGGACCGATGAAGCTTTCTTT.

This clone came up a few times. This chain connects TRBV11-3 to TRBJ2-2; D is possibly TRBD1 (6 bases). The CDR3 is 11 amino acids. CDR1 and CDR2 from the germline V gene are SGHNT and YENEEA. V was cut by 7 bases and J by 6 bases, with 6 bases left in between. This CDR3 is CASKGAGELFF. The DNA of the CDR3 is TGTGCCAGCAAGGGGGCCGGGGAGCTGTTTTTT.

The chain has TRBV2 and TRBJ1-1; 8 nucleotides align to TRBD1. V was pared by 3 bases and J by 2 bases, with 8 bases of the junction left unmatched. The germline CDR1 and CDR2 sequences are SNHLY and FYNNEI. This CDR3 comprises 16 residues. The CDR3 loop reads CASSDPRDRPNTEAFF. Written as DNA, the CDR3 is TGTGCCAGCAGTGACCCGCGGGACAGGCCTAACACTGAAGCTTTCTTT.